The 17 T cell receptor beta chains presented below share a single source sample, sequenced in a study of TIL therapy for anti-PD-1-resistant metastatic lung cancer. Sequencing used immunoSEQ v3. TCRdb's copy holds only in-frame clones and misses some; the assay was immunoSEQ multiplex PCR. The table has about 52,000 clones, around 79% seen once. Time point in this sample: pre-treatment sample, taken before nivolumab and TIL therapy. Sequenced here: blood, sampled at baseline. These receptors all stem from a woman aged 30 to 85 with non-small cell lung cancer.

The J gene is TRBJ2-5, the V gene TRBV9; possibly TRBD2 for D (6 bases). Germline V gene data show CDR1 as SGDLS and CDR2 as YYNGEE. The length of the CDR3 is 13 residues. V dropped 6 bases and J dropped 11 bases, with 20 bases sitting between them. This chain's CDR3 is CASTSSPSGEQYF. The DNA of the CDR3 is TGTGCCAGCACCTCTAGCCCTTCGGGGGAGCAGTACTTC.

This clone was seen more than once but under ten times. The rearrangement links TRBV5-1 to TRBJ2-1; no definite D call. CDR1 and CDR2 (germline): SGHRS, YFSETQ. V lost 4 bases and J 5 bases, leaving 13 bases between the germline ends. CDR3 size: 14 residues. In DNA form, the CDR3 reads TGCGCCAGCAGCATGAGAACAGCGAACAATGAGCAGTTCTTC. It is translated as CASSMRTANNEQFF.

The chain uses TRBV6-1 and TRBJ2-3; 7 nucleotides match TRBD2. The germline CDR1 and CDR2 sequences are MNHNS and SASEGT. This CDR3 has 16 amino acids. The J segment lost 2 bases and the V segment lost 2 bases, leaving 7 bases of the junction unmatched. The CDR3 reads CASSETGTTLTDTQYF. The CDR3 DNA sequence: TGTGCCAGCAGTGAAACTGGGACTACTCTCACAGATACGCAGTATTTT.

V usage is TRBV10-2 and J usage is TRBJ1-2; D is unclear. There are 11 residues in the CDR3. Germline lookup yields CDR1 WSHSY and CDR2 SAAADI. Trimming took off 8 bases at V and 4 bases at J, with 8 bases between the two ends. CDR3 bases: TGCGCCAGCCGAGGACCCTATGGCTACACCTTC. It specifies CASRGPYGYTF.

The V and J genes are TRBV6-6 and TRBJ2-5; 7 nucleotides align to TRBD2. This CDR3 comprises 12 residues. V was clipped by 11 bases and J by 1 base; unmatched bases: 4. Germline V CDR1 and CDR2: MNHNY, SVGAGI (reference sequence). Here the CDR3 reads CAGGGSQETQYF. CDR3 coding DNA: TGTGCCGGGGGGGGATCCCAAGAGACCCAGTACTTC.

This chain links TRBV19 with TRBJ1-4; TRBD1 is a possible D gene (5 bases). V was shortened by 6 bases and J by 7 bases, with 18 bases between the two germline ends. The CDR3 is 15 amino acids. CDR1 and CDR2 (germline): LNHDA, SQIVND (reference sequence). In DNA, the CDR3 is TGTGCCAGTAGACCCGGGGGGTCTGGAGGTGAAAAACTGTTTTTT. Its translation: CASRPGGSGGEKLFF. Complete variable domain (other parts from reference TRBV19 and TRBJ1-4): DGGITQSPKYLFRKEGQNVTLSCEQNLNHDAMYWYRQDPGQGLRLIYYSQIVNDFQKGDIAEGYSVSREKKESFPLTVTSAQKNPTAFYLCASRPGGSGGEKLFFGSGTQLSVL.

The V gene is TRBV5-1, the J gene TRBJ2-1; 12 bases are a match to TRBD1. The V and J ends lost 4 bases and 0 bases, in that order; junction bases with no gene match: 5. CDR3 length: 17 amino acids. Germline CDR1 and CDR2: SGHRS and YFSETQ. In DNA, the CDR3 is TGCGCCAGCAGCGGGGGACAGGGGGCAAGCTCCTACAATGAGCAGTTCTTC. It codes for CASSGGQGASSYNEQFF.

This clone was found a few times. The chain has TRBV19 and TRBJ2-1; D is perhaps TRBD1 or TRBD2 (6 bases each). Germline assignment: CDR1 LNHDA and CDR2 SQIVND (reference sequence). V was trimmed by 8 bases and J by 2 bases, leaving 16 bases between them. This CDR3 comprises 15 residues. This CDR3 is CASARGTSTYNEQFF. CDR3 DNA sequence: TGTGCCAGTGCGAGGGGGACTTCCACCTACAATGAGCAGTTCTTC.

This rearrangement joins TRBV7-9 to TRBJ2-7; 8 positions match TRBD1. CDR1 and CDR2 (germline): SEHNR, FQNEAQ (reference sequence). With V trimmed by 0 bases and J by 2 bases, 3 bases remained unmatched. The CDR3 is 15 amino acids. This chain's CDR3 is CASSLARTGPYEQYF. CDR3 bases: TGTGCCAGCAGCTTAGCGCGGACAGGGCCCTACGAGCAGTACTTC. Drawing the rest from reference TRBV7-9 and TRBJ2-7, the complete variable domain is DTGVSQNPRHKITKRGQNVTFRCDPISEHNRLYWYRQTLGQGPEFLTYFQNEAQLEKSRLLSDRFSAERPKGSFSTLEIQRTEQGDSAMYLCASSLARTGPYEQYFGPGTRLTVT.

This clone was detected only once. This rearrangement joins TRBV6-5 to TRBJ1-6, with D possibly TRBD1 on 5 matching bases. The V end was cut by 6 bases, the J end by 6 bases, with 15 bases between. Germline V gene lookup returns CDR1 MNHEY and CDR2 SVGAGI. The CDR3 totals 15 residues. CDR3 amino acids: CASRSTSGTNSPLHF. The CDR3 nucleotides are TGTGCCAGCAGGTCAACCTCCGGGACTAATTCACCCCTCCACTTT.

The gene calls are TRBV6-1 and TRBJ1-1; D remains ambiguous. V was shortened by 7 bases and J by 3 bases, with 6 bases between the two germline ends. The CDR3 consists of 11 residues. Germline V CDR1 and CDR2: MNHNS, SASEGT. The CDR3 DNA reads TGTGCCAGCACCGGGTACACTGAAGCTTTCTTT. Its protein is CASTGYTEAFF.

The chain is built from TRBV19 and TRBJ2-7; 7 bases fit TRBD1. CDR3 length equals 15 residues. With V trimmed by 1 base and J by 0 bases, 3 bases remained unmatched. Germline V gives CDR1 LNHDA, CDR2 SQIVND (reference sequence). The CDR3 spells CASSIGDSTSYEQYF. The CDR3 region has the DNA TGTGCCAGTAGTATAGGGGACAGCACCTCCTACGAGCAGTACTTC.

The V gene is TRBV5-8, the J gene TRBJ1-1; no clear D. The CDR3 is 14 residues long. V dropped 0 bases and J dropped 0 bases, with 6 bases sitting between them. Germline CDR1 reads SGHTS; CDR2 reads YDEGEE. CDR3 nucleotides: TGTGCCAGCAGCTTGGCCAGGATGAACACTGAAGCTTTCTTT. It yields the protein CASSLARMNTEAFF.

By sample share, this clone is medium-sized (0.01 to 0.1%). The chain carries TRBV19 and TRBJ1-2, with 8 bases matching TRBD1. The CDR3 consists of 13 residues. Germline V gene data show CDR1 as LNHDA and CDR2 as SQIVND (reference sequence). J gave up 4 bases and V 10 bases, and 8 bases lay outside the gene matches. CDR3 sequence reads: CATSIGTGYGYTF. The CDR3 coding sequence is TGTGCCACCAGTATCGGGACAGGCTATGGCTACACCTTC. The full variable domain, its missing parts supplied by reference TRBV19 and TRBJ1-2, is DGGITQSPKYLFRKEGQNVTLSCEQNLNHDAMYWYRQDPGQGLRLIYYSQIVNDFQKGDIAEGYSVSREKKESFPLTVTSAQKNPTAFYLCATSIGTGYGYTFGSGTRLTVV.

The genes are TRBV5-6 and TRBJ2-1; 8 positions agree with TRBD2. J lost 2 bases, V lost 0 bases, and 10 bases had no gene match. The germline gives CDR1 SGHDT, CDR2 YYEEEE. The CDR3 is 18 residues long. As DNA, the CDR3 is TGTGCCAGCAGCTTGGCCCTCCAGCGGGAGCTTCCCTACAATGAGCAGTTCTTC. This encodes CASSLALQRELPYNEQFF.

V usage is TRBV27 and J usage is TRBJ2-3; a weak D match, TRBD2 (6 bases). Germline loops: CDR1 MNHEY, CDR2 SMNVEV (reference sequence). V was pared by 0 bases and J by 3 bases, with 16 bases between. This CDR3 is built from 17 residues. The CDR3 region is CASSLSPSDRSTDTQYF. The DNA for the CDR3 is TGTGCCAGCAGTTTATCGCCTAGCGACCGTTCAACAGATACGCAGTATTTT.

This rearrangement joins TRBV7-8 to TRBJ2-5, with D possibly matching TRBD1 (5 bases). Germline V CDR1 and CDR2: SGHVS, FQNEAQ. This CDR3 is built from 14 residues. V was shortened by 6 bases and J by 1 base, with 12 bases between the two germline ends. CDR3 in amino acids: CASSTGPIQETQYF. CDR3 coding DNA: TGTGCCAGCAGTACAGGACCAATCCAAGAGACCCAGTACTTC.